The 21 T cell receptor beta chains below come from one sample, sequenced in a study of T cells expressing NK-cell markers. TCRdb re-called the 5' RACE reads and gives one entry per CDR3 protein, without DNA. This repertoire includes some 460,000 distinct CDR3 sequences. Material for sequencing was blood T cells: a sorted CD56 or NKG2C T cell subset, CD4+ or CD8+ T cells, or bulk PBMC T cells (not recorded which). These receptors were taken from a woman between 45 and 65 years old in good health.

The chain has TRBV12-5 and TRBJ2-7; the D gene TCRdb calls, TRBD2, cannot be checked with no DNA. The CDR3 consists of 12 residues. Germline assignment: CDR1 LGHNT and CDR2 FRNRAP. CDR3 region: CASGLAPYEQYF.

The rearrangement links TRBV20-1 to TRBJ2-7; TCRdb lists TRBD1, though no DNA is available to test this call. The CDR3 has 14 residues. Germline V gene sequence: CDR1 DFQATT, CDR2 SNEGSKA (reference sequence). CDR3 sequence: CSAGSVDRVWEQYF.

The V and J genes are TRBV12-3 or TRBV12-4 and TRBJ1-2; TCRdb indicates TRBD1, and absent DNA this call remains unverified. This CDR3 region has 12 residues. CDR3 protein: CASSLSLGGYTF.

The rearrangement joins TRBV9 to TRBJ2-6; TCRdb picks TRBD2, but there is no DNA to check that call. CDR1 and CDR2 from the germline V gene are SGDLS and YYNGEE. This CDR3 has 17 residues. The CDR3 is CASSVDTSLDLLNVLTF.

The rearrangement uses TRBV6-5 and TRBJ2-7. Germline V gives CDR1 MNHEY, CDR2 SVGAGI. The CDR3 has 12 residues. The CDR3 loop is CASSSVIYEQYF.

This sequence joins TRBV6-1 and TRBJ2-3; no DNA is available, so the TRBD2 call from TCRdb remains unchecked. The CDR3 has 14 residues. Per germline, CDR1 MNHNS and CDR2 SASEGT. This CDR3 reads CAIHEREGTDTQYF.

The chain links TRBV15 to TRBJ1-1; there is no DNA to check the TCRdb D call of TRBD1. CDR3 length: 13 residues. The germline CDR1 and CDR2 sequences are LNHNV and YYDKDF (reference sequence). CDR3: CATRDRDRGEAFF.

V usage is TRBV6-5 and J usage is TRBJ2-2; with no DNA, the TCRdb D assignment of TRBD1 cannot be verified. Germline CDR1 reads MNHEY; CDR2 reads SVGAGI. This CDR3 has 15 residues. This CDR3 reads CASSPGAMNTGELFF.

The chain combines TRBV24-1 with TRBJ2-2; the TCRdb call, TRBD2, lacks DNA for checking. Germline V gene sequence: CDR1 KGHDR, CDR2 SFDVKD. The CDR3 is 17 amino acids. The CDR3 is CATSDYSGSANTGELFF.

V and J are TRBV6-5 and TRBJ2-1. Germline CDR1 MNHEY, CDR2 SVGAGI. The CDR3 contains 12 residues. CDR3: CASGWSYNEQFF.

This chain uses TRBV29-1 with TRBJ1-1; the D gene TCRdb calls, TRBD1, cannot be checked with no DNA. CDR3 size: 16 residues. Per germline, CDR1 SQVTM and CDR2 ANQGSEA. The CDR3 loop reads CSAESILRGSNTEAFF.

V is TRBV6-5 and J is TRBJ2-1; without DNA, the TCRdb call of TRBD1 cannot be checked. The CDR3 is 15 amino acids. Germline V CDR1 and CDR2: MNHEY, SVGAGI. The CDR3 sequence: CASSLTGHVGNEQFF.

V usage is TRBV5-1 and J usage is TRBJ2-2. The CDR3 totals 14 residues. Germline-derived CDR1 and CDR2 are SGHRS and YFSETQ. CDR3 protein: CASSTGPNTGELFF. Complete variable domain (other parts from reference TRBV5-1 and TRBJ2-2): KAGVTQTPRYLIKTRGQQVTLSCSPISGHRSVSWYQQTPGQGLQFLFEYFSETQRNKGNFPGRFSGRQFSNSRSEMNVSTLELGDSALYLCASSTGPNTGELFFGEGSRLTVL.

The V gene is TRBV18, the J gene TRBJ2-6; lacking DNA, the TRBD1 call made by TCRdb goes unchecked. CDR1 and CDR2 from the germline V gene are KGHSH and LQKENI. The CDR3 sequence is 17 residues long. The CDR3 spells CASSPNFRGLGANVLTF.

The rearrangement joins TRBV28 to TRBJ1-4; the D gene TCRdb calls, TRBD1, cannot be checked with no DNA. The germline V gene has CDR1 MDHEN and CDR2 SYDVKM. The CDR3 covers 17 residues. The CDR3: CASSSYRDLATNEKLFF.

The chain carries TRBV24-1 and TRBJ2-1; the TCRdb D gene call, TRBD1, has no DNA to confirm it. CDR3 length equals 13 residues. CDR1 KGHDR and CDR2 SFDVKD come from the germline V gene. The CDR3 loop is CATSDDREDEQFF.

CDR3 sequence reads: CASSAVAGEADTQYF. The V gene is TRBV7-2, the J gene TRBJ2-3; TCRdb returns TRBD2, unconfirmable since there is no DNA. Germline CDR1 SGHTA, CDR2 FQGNSA. This CDR3 is 15 amino acids long.

The CDR3 sequence: CASSWQGTYSSYNEQFF. This chain joins TRBV5-8 and TRBJ2-1; no DNA is available, so the TRBD2 call from TCRdb remains unchecked. Germline CDR1 reads SGHTS; CDR2 reads YDEGEE. CDR3 size: 17 residues.

J is TRBJ2-3 and V is TRBV12-5; lacking DNA, the TRBD1 call made by TCRdb goes unchecked. The CDR3 spans 13 residues. Germline CDR1 and CDR2: LGHNT and FRNRAP. CDR3 amino acids: CASGLGGVKLPYF.

The chain carries TRBV15 and TRBJ2-2; absent DNA, TCRdb's TRBD1 call cannot be checked. The CDR3 is 17 residues long. In germline, CDR1 is LNHNV, CDR2 YYDKDF (reference sequence). The CDR3 here is CATSRDQGARWTGELFF.

The chain employs TRBV6-2 or TRBV6-3 and TRBJ2-5; TCRdb designates TRBD2, a call that cannot be tested without DNA. There are 12 residues in the CDR3. Germline V gene sequence: CDR1 MNHEY, CDR2 SVGEGT. Here the CDR3 reads CASREGTETQYF.